The next 21 T cell receptor beta chains were all read from a single sample in a study of OX40 agonist ivuxolimab in advanced cancers. Data came from immunoSEQ multiplex PCR; TCRdb stores just in-frame clones and leaves some out. Here the sample spans more than 85,000 clones, about 83% being singletons. The specimen was CD4+ or CD8+ T cells sorted from blood, collected in a trial of the OX40 agonist ivuxolimab. These receptors originate from an adult with an advanced solid tumor such as melanoma, head and neck, liver or kidney cancer.

The chain links TRBV9 to TRBJ2-3; 8 bases fit TRBD2. Germline trimming cut 3 bases from V and 1 base from J; bases unmatched to any gene: 13. The CDR3 length is 18 residues. Germline lookup yields CDR1 SGDLS and CDR2 YYNGEE. For the CDR3, the DNA is TGTGCCAGCAGCGCCGGGACTAGTGGGGGGGCCGGCACAGATACGCAGTATTTT. It yields the protein CASSAGTSGGAGTDTQYF.

This rearrangement joins TRBV7-2 to TRBJ2-1; 10 bases match TRBD2. This CDR3 contains 15 residues. The V segment lost 4 bases and the J segment 2 bases; nucleotides outside the gene matches: 2. CDR1 SGHTA and CDR2 FQGNSA come from the germline V gene. Here the CDR3 DNA reads TGTGCCAGCAGCTCAGGACTAGCGGCCTACAATGAGCAGTTCTTC. Protein: CASSSGLAAYNEQFF.

The chain has TRBV7-9 and TRBJ1-5; TRBD1 might be the D (6 bases). Trimming removed 5 bases at V and 4 bases at J, with 18 bases between. The CDR3 is 16 residues long. Per germline, CDR1 SEHNR and CDR2 FQNEAQ (reference sequence). The CDR3 loop is CASSPYRQVPNQPQHF. CDR3 DNA sequence: TGTGCCAGCAGCCCATATAGACAGGTCCCAAATCAGCCCCAGCATTTT.

Points on this clone: The CDR3 does not close with the conserved phenylalanine or tryptophan, likely indicating a read error. Because the CDR3's place on the DNA is in doubt, the DNA is left out and the CDR3 is given as listed by TCRdb. The genes are TRBV12-2 and TRBJ1-6. TRBV12-2 is a listed pseudogene. The CDR3 comprises 16 residues, both ends counted. The CDR3 protein is CASRSIRLQKNSPLHL.

The gene calls are TRBV5-1 and TRBJ1-5; D is unclear. Germline V gene lookup returns CDR1 SGHRS and CDR2 YFSETQ. V was pared by 0 bases and J by 7 bases, with 14 bases between. This CDR3 is 15 amino acids long. CDR3 region: CASSLGEGTGQPQHF. The CDR3 bases are TGCGCCAGCAGCTTGGGCGAGGGCACGGGCCAGCCCCAGCATTTT.

This chain links TRBV5-1 with TRBJ2-7; 7 bases line up with TRBD1. V lost 3 bases and J lost 0; bases outside the gene matches: 3. This CDR3 comprises 14 residues. The germline V gene has CDR1 SGHRS and CDR2 YFSETQ. The CDR3 nucleotides are TGCGCCAGCAGCTCGGGGACAGCCTCCTACGAGCAGTACTTC. It translates to CASSSGTASYEQYF.

The V call is TRBV4-1, the J call TRBJ1-2, with 10 bases identical to TRBD1. The CDR3 has 15 residues. Germline-derived CDR1 and CDR2 are MGHRA and YSYEKL. The V segment lost 1 base and the J segment 8 bases; nucleotides outside the gene matches: 7. CDR3 amino acids: CASSQGQGARGGYTF. Here the CDR3 DNA reads TGCGCCAGCAGCCAAGGACAGGGGGCAAGGGGAGGCTACACCTTC.

The chain carries TRBV12-5 and TRBJ1-5, with 8 bases fitting TRBD1. This CDR3 contains 15 residues. In germline, CDR1 is LGHNT, CDR2 FRNRAP. Trimming at V came to 1 base and at J to 9 bases, leaving 8 bases not matched to a gene. The CDR3 is CASGLADRGTMPQHF. In DNA form, the CDR3 reads TGTGCTAGTGGTTTGGCAGACAGGGGTACGATGCCCCAGCATTTT.

A word on this clone: As the CDR3 is not closed by the conserved phenylalanine or tryptophan, this likely results from a read error. The V and J genes are TRBV5-6 and TRBJ1-6; D not certain. Trimming removed 1 base from V and 6 bases from J, with 8 bases in between. Per the germline V gene, CDR1 is SGHDT and CDR2 is YYEEEE. This CDR3 has 14 residues. CDR3 bases: TGTGCCAGCAGCTTGTGGCCGAGTAATTCACCCCTCCACCTT. Protein product: CASSLWPSNSPLHL.

This clone has just a few counts. The V and J genes are TRBV2 and TRBJ2-3; 9 nucleotides align to TRBD1. The CDR3 contains 16 residues. From germline, CDR1 is SNHLY and CDR2 FYNNEI. V trimming: 8 bases; J trimming: 1 base; junction bases outside the gene matches: 10. The CDR3 DNA is TGTGCCAGCTCCGGGACAGGGTGGTTTGGCACAGATACGCAGTATTTT. Amino acids: CASSGTGWFGTDTQYF.

The chain has TRBV7-2 and TRBJ2-1, with D unresolved. V shed 7 bases and J shed 2 bases, with 15 bases lying between them. This CDR3 comprises 15 residues. Germline CDR1 reads SGHTA; CDR2 reads FQGNSA. CDR3 nucleotide sequence: TGTGCCAGCACCCCCGGGCAGGAACCCTACAATGAGCAGTTCTTC. This sequence encodes CASTPGQEPYNEQFF.

As to this clone: As the CDR3 is not closed by the conserved phenylalanine or tryptophan, this likely results from a read error. V usage is TRBV2 and J usage is TRBJ1-6; D remains unclear. The CDR3 has 16 residues. Trimming stripped 5 bases from V and 3 bases from J, with 14 bases between. The germline V gene encodes CDR1 SNHLY and CDR2 FYNNEI. CDR3 in amino acids: CASSLDLFGYNSPLHL. The CDR3 DNA reads TGTGCCAGCAGTCTGGACCTGTTTGGCTATAATTCACCCCTCCACCTT.

CDR3 sequence (DNA): TGTGCCAGCAGGGGGACAGGGACCTACGAGCAGTACTTC. This encodes CASRGTGTYEQYF. The genes are TRBV2 and TRBJ2-7; 9 bases agree with TRBD1. Germline V gives CDR1 SNHLY, CDR2 FYNNEI. This CDR3 has 13 amino acids. V lost 6 bases and J lost 2; bases outside the gene matches: 2.

A word on this clone: An end of the junction differs from the germline gene, which may be a read error. The chain combines TRBV5-4 with TRBJ1-2; 11 nucleotides agree with TRBD1. Per germline, CDR1 SGHNT and CDR2 YYREEE (reference sequence). The CDR3 is 15 amino acids. CDR3 bases: TGCGCCAGCAGCCAACGGACAGGGGGCGGGCATGGCTACACCTTC. It specifies CASSQRTGGGHGYTF.

Here the CDR3 DNA reads TGCGCCAGCTCCGGGACTAGTGGGGGGCATTCTCGGGGAGAGACCCAGTACTTC. Protein: CASSGTSGGHSRGETQYF. The chain carries TRBV5-1 and TRBJ2-5; TRBD2 aligns across 8 bases. The CDR3 has 18 residues. V was pared by 7 bases and J by 4 bases, with 21 bases of the junction left unmatched. Germline CDR1 is SGHRS and CDR2 is YFSETQ.

The genes are TRBV5-1 and TRBJ2-7, with TRBD2 matching 9 bases. Germline CDR1 is SGHRS and CDR2 is YFSETQ. The CDR3 extends over 14 amino acids. J lost 5 bases, V lost 3 bases, and 6 bases had no gene match. The CDR3 region is CASSSSGARDEQYF. The DNA of the CDR3 is TGCGCCAGCAGCTCTAGCGGGGCAAGGGACGAGCAGTACTTC.

The chain is built from TRBV6-5 and TRBJ2-2; 7 bases map to TRBD1. V dropped 6 bases and J dropped 0; count of bases not matched to a gene: 4. CDR3 length: 15 residues. The V gene's germline CDR1 is MNHEY and CDR2 SVGAGI. CDR3 protein: CASSSTGANTGELFF. For the CDR3, the DNA is TGTGCCAGCAGCTCCACAGGGGCGAACACCGGGGAGCTGTTTTTT.

V usage is TRBV6-1 and J usage is TRBJ2-1; 10 nucleotides align to TRBD1. Germline V gene data show CDR1 as MNHNS and CDR2 as SASEGT. The CDR3 is 15 residues long. V lost 2 bases and J lost 8; bases outside the gene matches: 6. CDR3: CASSEWDRGLHEQFF. CDR3 bases: TGTGCCAGCAGTGAATGGGACAGGGGACTTCATGAGCAGTTCTTC.

This clone was detected only once. The chain has TRBV18 and TRBJ1-1; 7 positions match TRBD1. Trimming at V came to 5 bases and at J to 5 bases, leaving 8 bases not matched to a gene. This CDR3 is 14 amino acids long. The V gene's germline CDR1 is KGHSH and CDR2 LQKENI. The CDR3 region is CASSEDRVGTEAFF. Here the CDR3 DNA reads TGTGCCAGCTCAGAAGACAGGGTAGGAACTGAAGCTTTCTTT.

The V gene is TRBV23-1, the J gene TRBJ2-1; 10 bases map to TRBD2. TRBV23-1 is recorded as an ORF, its role being uncertain. Trimming at V came to 1 base and at J to 7 bases, leaving 13 bases not matched to a gene. This CDR3 has 18 residues. The CDR3 coding sequence is TGCGCCAGCAGTCAATTCGGAAGCGGGGGGGCCAGTGGGAATGAGCAGTTCTTC. Translated, it gives CASSQFGSGGASGNEQFF.

This clone was seen just once. The chain combines TRBV7-9 with TRBJ2-1, with a possible D match to TRBD1 (5 bases). CDR3 length: 17 amino acids. Trimming removed 1 base from V and 0 bases from J, with 13 bases in between. CDR1 SEHNR and CDR2 FQNEAQ come from the germline V gene (reference sequence). The CDR3 spells CASSLGAGLSSYNEQFF. As DNA, the CDR3 is TGTGCCAGCAGCTTAGGGGCAGGGCTTTCCTCCTACAATGAGCAGTTCTTC. Looking up the rest from reference TRBV7-9 and TRBJ2-1 gives the full variable domain: DTGVSQNPRHKITKRGQNVTFRCDPISEHNRLYWYRQTLGQGPEFLTYFQNEAQLEKSRLLSDRFSAERPKGSFSTLEIQRTEQGDSAMYLCASSLGAGLSSYNEQFFGPGTRLTVL.